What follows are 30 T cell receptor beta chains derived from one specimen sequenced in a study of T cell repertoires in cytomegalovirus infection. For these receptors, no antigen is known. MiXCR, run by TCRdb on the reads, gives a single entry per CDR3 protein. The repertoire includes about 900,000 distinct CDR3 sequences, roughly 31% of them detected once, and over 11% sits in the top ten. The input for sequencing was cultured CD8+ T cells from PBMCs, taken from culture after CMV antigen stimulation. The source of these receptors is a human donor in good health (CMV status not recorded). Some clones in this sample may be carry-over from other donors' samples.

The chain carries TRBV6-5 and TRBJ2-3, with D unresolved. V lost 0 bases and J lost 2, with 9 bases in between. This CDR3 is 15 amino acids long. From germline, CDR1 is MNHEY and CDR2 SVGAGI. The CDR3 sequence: CASSYSWEVTDTQYF. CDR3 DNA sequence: TGTGCCAGCAGTTACTCGTGGGAAGTCACAGATACGCAGTATTTT.

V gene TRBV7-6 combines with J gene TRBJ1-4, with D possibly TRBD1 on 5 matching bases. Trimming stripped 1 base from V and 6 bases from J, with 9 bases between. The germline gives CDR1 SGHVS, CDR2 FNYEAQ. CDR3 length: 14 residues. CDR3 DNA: TGTGCCAGCAGCTTAGACAGGTCGGATGAAAAACTGTTTTTT. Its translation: CASSLDRSDEKLFF.

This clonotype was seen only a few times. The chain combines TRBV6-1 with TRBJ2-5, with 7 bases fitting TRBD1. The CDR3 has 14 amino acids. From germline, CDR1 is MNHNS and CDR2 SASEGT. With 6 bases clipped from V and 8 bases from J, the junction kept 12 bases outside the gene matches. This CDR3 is CASSLTGTVHTQYF. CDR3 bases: TGTGCCAGCAGCCTTACCGGGACAGTTCATACCCAGTACTTC.

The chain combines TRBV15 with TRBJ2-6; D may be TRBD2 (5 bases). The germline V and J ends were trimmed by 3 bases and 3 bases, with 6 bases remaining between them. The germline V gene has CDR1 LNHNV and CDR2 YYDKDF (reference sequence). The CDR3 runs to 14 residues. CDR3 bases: TGTGCCACCAGCAGGAGGGATGGGGCCAACGTCCTGACTTTC. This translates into CATSRRDGANVLTF. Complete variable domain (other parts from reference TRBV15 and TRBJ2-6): DAMVIQNPRYQVTQFGKPVTLSCSQTLNHNVMYWYQQKSSQAPKLLFHYYDKDFNNEADTPDNFQSRRPNTSFCFLDIRSPGLGDTAMYLCATSRRDGANVLTFGAGSRLTVL.

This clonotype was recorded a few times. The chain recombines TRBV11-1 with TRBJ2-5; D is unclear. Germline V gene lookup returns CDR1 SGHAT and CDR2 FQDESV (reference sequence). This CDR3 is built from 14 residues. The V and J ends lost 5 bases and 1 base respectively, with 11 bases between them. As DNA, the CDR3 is TGTGCCAGCAGCACTCCCTCTGCCCAAGAGACCCAGTACTTC. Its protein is CASSTPSAQETQYF.

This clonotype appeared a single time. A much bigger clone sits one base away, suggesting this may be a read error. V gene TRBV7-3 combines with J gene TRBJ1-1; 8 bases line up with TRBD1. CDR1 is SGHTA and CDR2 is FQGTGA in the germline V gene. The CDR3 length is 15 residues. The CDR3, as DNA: TGTGCCGGCAGCCTTAAGACAGGGGCGGACACTGAAGCTTTCTTT. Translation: CAGSLKTGADTEAFF.

Here the CDR3 DNA reads TGCGCCAGCAGCTTGGGCGACAGGGCCGCCCTTTCCTACGAGCAGTACGTT. It encodes CASSLGDRAALSYEQYV. This chain joins TRBV5-1 and TRBJ2-7, with TRBD1 identical over 7 bases. The CDR3 has 17 amino acids. Germline assignment: CDR1 SGHRS and CDR2 YFSETQ.

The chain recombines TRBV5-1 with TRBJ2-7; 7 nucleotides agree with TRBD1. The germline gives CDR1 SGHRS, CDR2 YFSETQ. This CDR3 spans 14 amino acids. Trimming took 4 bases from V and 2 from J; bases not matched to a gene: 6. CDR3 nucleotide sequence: TGCGCCAGCAGCGTAACAGGGGATCCCTACGAGCAGTACTTC. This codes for CASSVTGDPYEQYF. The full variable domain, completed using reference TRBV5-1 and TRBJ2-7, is KAGVTQTPRYLIKTRGQQVTLSCSPISGHRSVSWYQQTPGQGLQFLFEYFSETQRNKGNFPGRFSGRQFSNSRSEMNVSTLELGDSALYLCASSVTGDPYEQYFGPGTRLTVT.

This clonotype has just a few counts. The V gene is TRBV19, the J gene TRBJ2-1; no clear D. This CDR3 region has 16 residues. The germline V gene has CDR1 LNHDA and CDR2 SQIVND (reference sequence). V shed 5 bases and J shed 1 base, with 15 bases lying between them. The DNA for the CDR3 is TGTGCCAGTAGTCTGAACCGCGTGAGGTCCTACAATGAGCAGTTCTTC. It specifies CASSLNRVRSYNEQFF.

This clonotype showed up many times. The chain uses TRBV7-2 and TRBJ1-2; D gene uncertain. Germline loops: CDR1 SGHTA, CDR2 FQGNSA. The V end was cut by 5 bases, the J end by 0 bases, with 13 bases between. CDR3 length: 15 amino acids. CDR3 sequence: CASSLKGITNYGYTF. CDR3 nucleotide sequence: TGTGCCAGCAGCCTCAAGGGCATCACTAACTATGGCTACACCTTC.

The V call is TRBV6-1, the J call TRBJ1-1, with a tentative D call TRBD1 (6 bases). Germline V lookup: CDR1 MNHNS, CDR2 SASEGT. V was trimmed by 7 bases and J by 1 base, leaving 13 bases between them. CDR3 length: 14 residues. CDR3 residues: CASIVQGRNTEAFF. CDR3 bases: TGTGCCAGCATTGTACAGGGCCGGAACACTGAAGCTTTCTTT.

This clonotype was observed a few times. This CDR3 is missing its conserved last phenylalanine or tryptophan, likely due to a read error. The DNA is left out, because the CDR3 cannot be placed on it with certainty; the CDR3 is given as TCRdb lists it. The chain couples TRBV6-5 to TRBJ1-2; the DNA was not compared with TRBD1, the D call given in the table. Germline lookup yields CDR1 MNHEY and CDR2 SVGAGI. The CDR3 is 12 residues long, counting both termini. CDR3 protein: CASSLDRGLQHL.

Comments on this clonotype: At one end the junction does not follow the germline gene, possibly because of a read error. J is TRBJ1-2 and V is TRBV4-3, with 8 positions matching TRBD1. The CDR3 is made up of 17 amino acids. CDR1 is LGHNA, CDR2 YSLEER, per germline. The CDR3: CASNQDLDRELWNGYTF. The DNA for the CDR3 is TGCGCCAGCAACCAAGACTTGGACAGGGAATTATGGAATGGCTACACCTTC.

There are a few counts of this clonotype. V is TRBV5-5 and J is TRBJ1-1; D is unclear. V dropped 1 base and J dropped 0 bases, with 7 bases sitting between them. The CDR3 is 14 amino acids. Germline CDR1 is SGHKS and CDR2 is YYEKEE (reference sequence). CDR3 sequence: CASSLILVNTEAFF. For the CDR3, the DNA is TGTGCCAGCAGCTTGATTCTGGTGAACACTGAAGCTTTCTTT.

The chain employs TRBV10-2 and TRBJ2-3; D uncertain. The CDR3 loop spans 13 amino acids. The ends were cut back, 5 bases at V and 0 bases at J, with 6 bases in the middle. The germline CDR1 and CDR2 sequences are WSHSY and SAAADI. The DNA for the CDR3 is TGCGCCAGCAGTAAAGGAAGCACAGATACGCAGTATTTT. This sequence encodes CASSKGSTDTQYF.

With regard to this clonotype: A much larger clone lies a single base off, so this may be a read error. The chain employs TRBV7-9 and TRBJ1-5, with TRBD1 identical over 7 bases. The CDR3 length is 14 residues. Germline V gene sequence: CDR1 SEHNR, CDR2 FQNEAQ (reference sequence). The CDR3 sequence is CASSQDRLNQPKHF. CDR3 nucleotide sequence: TGTGCCAGCAGTCAGGACAGGCTCAATCAGCCCAAGCATTTT. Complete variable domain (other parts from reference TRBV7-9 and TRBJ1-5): DTGVSQNPRHKITKRGQNVTFRCDPISEHNRLYWYRQTLGQGPEFLTYFQNEAQLEKSRLLSDRFSAERPKGSFSTLEIQRTEQGDSAMYLCASSQDRLNQPKHFGDGTRLSIL.

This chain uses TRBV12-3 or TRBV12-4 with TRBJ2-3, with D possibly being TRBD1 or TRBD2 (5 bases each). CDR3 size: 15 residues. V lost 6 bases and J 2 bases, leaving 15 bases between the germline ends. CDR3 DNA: TGTGCCAGCAGCTCAGCGGCAGGGTCCACAGATACGCAGTATTTT. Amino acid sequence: CASSSAAGSTDTQYF.

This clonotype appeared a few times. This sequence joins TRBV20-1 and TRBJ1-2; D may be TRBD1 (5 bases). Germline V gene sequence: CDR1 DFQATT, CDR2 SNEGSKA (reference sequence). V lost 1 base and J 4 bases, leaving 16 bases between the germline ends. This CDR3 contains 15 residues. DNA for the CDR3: TGCAGTGCTAGAGGCCGTGGTGGGGACCGCTATGGCTACACCTTC. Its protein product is CSARGRGGDRYGYTF.

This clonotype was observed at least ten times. CDR3 protein: CASSYVQGRVYEQYF. DNA of the CDR3: TGTGCCAGCAGCTATGTGCAGGGTCGAGTCTACGAGCAGTACTTC. The V call is TRBV7-2, the J call TRBJ2-7; D perhaps matches TRBD1 (5 bases). Trimming pared 4 bases from V and 3 bases from J, leaving 16 bases between. This CDR3 is 15 amino acids long. The germline gives CDR1 SGHTA, CDR2 FQGNSA.

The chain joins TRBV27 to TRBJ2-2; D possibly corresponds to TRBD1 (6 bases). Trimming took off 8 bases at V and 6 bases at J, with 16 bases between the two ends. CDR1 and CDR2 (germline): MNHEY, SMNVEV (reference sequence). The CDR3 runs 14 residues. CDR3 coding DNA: TGTGCCAGCGGATTCAGGGGAGAGGCCGGGGAGCTGTTTTTT. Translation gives CASGFRGEAGELFF.

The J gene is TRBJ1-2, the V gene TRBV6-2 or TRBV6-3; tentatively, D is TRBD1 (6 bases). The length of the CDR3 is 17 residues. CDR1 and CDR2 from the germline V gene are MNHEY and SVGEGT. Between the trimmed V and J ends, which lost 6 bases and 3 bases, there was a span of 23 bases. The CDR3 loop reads CASSPPPDRIVDYGYTF. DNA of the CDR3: TGTGCCAGCAGCCCTCCCCCGGACAGAATCGTTGACTATGGCTACACCTTC.

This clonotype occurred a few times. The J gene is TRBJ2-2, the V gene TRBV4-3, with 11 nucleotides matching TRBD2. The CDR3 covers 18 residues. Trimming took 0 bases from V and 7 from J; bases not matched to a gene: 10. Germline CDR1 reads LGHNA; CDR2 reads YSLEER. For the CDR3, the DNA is TGCGCCAGCAGCCAAGATCTGGGTACTAGCGGGGGCTTCGGGGAGCTGTTTTTT. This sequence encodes CASSQDLGTSGGFGELFF.

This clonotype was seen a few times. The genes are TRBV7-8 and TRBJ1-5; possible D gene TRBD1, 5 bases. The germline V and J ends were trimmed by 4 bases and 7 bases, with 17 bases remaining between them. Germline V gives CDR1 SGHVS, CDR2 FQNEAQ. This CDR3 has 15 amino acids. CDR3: CASSSDYEGYQPQHF. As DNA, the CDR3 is TGTGCCAGCAGCTCGGACTACGAGGGGTACCAGCCCCAGCATTTT. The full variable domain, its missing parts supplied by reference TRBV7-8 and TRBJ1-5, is GAGVSQSPRYKVAKRGQDVALRCDPISGHVSLFWYQQALGQGPEFLTYFQNEAQLDKSGLPSDRFFAERPEGSVSTLKIQRTQQEDSAVYLCASSSDYEGYQPQHFGDGTRLSIL.

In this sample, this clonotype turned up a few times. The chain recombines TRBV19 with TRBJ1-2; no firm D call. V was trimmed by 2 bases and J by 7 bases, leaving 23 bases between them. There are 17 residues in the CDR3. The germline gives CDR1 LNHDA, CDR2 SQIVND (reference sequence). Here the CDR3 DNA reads TGTGCCAGTAGTATAAGATTGGCGGACCCGACCCCCACTGGCTACACCTTC. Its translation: CASSIRLADPTPTGYTF. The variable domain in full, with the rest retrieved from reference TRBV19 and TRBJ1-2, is DGGITQSPKYLFRKEGQNVTLSCEQNLNHDAMYWYRQDPGQGLRLIYYSQIVNDFQKGDIAEGYSVSREKKESFPLTVTSAQKNPTAFYLCASSIRLADPTPTGYTFGSGTRLTVV.

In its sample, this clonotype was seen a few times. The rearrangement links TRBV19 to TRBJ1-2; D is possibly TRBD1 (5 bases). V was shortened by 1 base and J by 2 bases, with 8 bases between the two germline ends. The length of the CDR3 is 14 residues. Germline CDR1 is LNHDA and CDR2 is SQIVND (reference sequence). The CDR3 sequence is CASSIGGSNYGYTF. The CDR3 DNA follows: TGTGCCAGTAGTATAGGGGGGTCCAACTATGGCTACACCTTC.

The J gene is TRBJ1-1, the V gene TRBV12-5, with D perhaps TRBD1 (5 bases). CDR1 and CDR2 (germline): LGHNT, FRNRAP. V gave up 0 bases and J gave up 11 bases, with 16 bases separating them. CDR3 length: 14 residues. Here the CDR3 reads CASGLVPPRAQAFF. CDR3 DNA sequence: TGTGCTAGTGGTTTGGTACCCCCCAGGGCCCAGGCTTTCTTT.

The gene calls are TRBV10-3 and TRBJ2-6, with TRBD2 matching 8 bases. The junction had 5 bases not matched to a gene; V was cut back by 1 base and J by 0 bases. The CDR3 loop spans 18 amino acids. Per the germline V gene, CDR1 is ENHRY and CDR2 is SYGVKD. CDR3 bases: TGTGCCATCAGTGAGTGGAGCGGGGGACGCTCTGGGGCCAACGTCCTGACTTTC. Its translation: CAISEWSGGRSGANVLTF.

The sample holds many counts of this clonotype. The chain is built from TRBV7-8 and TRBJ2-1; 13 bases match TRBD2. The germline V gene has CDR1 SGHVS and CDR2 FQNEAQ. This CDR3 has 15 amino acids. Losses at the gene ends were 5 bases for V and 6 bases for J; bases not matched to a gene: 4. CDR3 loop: CASSHRTSGGNEQFF. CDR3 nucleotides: TGTGCCAGCAGCCACCGGACTAGCGGGGGCAATGAGCAGTTCTTC.

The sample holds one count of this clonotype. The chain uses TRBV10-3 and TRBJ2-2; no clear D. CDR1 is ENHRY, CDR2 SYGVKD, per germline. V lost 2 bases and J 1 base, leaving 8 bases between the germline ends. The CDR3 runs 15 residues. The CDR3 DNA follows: TGTGCCATCAGTGAGCTCTCGGAGAACACCGGGGAGCTGTTTTTT. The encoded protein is CAISELSENTGELFF.

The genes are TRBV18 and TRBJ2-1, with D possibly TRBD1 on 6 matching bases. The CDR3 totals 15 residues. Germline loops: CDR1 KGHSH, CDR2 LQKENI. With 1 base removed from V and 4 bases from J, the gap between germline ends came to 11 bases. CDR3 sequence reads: CASSPQGEAYNEQFF. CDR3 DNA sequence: TGTGCCAGCTCACCACAGGGGGAAGCGTACAATGAGCAGTTCTTC.